What follows are 18 T cell receptor beta chains derived from one specimen sequenced in a study of siplizumab effects on memory and regulatory T cells. Generated by immunoSEQ multiplex PCR, the TCRdb table keeps only in-frame clones and is missing some. The data contain some 100,000 clones, around 90% of them seen just once; the ten biggest clones take up around 13%. Input material: non-Treg CD4+ T cells sorted from blood. The source is a human donor in good health.

The CDR3 DNA is TGCGCCAGCAGCCAAGCTAATCGTAACTCTGAGCAGTTCTTC. Residues: CASSQANRNSEQFF. The rearrangement joins TRBV4-3 to TRBJ2-1, with unresolved D. Trimming removed 1 base from V and 9 bases from J, with 13 bases in between. The CDR3 sequence is 14 residues long. The germline CDR1 and CDR2 sequences are LGHNA and YSLEER.

The CDR3 DNA is TGTGCCAGTAATCCGGGACAGGGGGCCTATGGCTACACCTTC. Translating gives CASNPGQGAYGYTF. V is TRBV19 and J is TRBJ1-2; 12 bases line up with TRBD1. Germline V gene data show CDR1 as LNHDA and CDR2 as SQIVND (reference sequence). V shed 7 bases and J 4 bases; nucleotides not matched to a gene: 4. The CDR3 contains 14 residues. Together with reference TRBV19 and TRBJ1-2, the CDR3 gives the full variable domain: DGGITQSPKYLFRKEGQNVTLSCEQNLNHDAMYWYRQDPGQGLRLIYYSQIVNDFQKGDIAEGYSVSREKKESFPLTVTSAQKNPTAFYLCASNPGQGAYGYTFGSGTRLTVV.

Worth noting for this clone: The identical CDR3 is also encoded by other nucleotide sequences in the sample. The gene calls are TRBV28 and TRBJ2-7; D gene ambiguous. The CDR3 length is 11 residues. The ends were cut back, 2 bases at V and 4 bases at J, with 3 bases in the middle. Per the germline V gene, CDR1 is MDHEN and CDR2 is SYDVKM. The CDR3 DNA reads TGTGCCAGCAGTTTAACGTACGAGCAGTACTTC. This translates into CASSLTYEQYF.

The chain links TRBV30 to TRBJ2-1; 13 nucleotides align to TRBD2. Germline V gene data show CDR1 as GTSNPN and CDR2 as SVGIG (reference sequence). V gave up 3 bases and J gave up 1 base; unmatched junction bases: 18. This CDR3 is built from 21 residues. In nucleotides, the CDR3 is TGTGCCTGGAGGGGACCGGGACTAGCGGGAAGATGGACTACTTCCTACAATGAGCAGTTCTTC. It codes for CAWRGPGLAGRWTTSYNEQFF.

The rearrangement joins TRBV27 to TRBJ2-2, with no clear D. This CDR3 has 14 residues. Trimming shortened V by 4 bases and J by 4 bases, and 10 bases separated the two germline ends. CDR1 MNHEY and CDR2 SMNVEV come from the germline V gene (reference sequence). The CDR3 coding sequence is TGTGCCAGCAGTTACAAGGGCAGCACCGGGGAGCTGTTTTTT. Its protein product is CASSYKGSTGELFF.

This clone occurred a few times. The CDR3 DNA is TGCGCCAGCAGCCTAAGTAGCGGGAGATTCTACGAGCAGTACTTC. This sequence encodes CASSLSSGRFYEQYF. V usage is TRBV5-1 and J usage is TRBJ2-7, with 9 bases matching TRBD2. Germline-derived CDR1 and CDR2 are SGHRS and YFSETQ. V trimming: 4 bases; J trimming: 3 bases; junction bases outside the gene matches: 8. CDR3 size: 15 residues.

The V and J genes are TRBV13 and TRBJ2-7, with 7 bases identical to TRBD1. The V gene's germline CDR1 is PRHDT and CDR2 FYEKMQ (reference sequence). V was clipped by 2 bases and J by 3 bases; unmatched bases: 10. This CDR3 spans 16 amino acids. Written as DNA, the CDR3 is TGTGCCAGCAGCTTAACCACAGGGGTTCGGAACTACGAGCAGTACTTC. Its translation is CASSLTTGVRNYEQYF.

J is TRBJ2-1 and V is TRBV5-6; no clear D. V shed 0 bases and J shed 4 bases, with 5 bases lying between them. CDR1 and CDR2 from the germline V gene are SGHDT and YYEEEE. The CDR3 runs to 13 residues. The CDR3 loop reads CASSLVAYNEQFF. CDR3 bases: TGTGCCAGCAGCTTGGTTGCATACAATGAGCAGTTCTTC.

The gene calls are TRBV19 and TRBJ2-7; TRBD2 matches at 9 bases. Losses at the gene ends were 3 bases for V and 2 bases for J; bases not matched to a gene: 5. This CDR3 has 15 amino acids. Germline CDR1 reads LNHDA; CDR2 reads SQIVND (reference sequence). The CDR3 coding sequence is TGTGCCAGTAGTATGAATCTAGCGGGGCCCTACGAGCAGTACTTC. Protein sequence: CASSMNLAGPYEQYF.

The chain is built from TRBV6-4 and TRBJ2-1, with 9 positions matching TRBD2. Unmatched junction bases numbered 8, after V lost 0 bases and J lost 8 bases. Per germline, CDR1 MRHNA and CDR2 SNTAGT. The CDR3 totals 16 residues. The CDR3 DNA sequence: TGTGCCAGCAGTGACTCGATCCAGCGGGAGGCCGATGAGCAGTTCTTC. Translating it yields CASSDSIQREADEQFF.

The V call is TRBV19, the J call TRBJ2-7, with 7 nucleotides matching TRBD2. Germline V lookup: CDR1 LNHDA, CDR2 SQIVND (reference sequence). The CDR3 loop spans 15 amino acids. V shed 1 base and J 0 bases; nucleotides not matched to a gene: 3. The DNA of the CDR3 is TGTGCCAGTAGTATAGCCGGGACTACCTCCTACGAGCAGTACTTC. This sequence encodes CASSIAGTTSYEQYF.

CDR3 sequence reads: CASSYTPTTHQETQYF. The CDR3 coding sequence is TGTGCCAGCAGCTACACCCCCACTACCCACCAAGAGACCCAGTACTTC. The chain is built from TRBV5-6 and TRBJ2-5; D uncertain. Germline-derived CDR1 and CDR2 are SGHDT and YYEEEE. Trimming took off 3 bases at V and 0 bases at J, with 15 bases between the two ends. The CDR3 runs to 16 residues.

The genes are TRBV11-3 and TRBJ2-3; 7 positions match TRBD2. The CDR3 contains 17 residues. The trim removed 1 base at V and 2 bases at J, leaving 9 bases unmatched. Germline V gene lookup returns CDR1 SGHNT and CDR2 YENEEA. The CDR3 DNA sequence: TGTGCCAGCAGCTTAGGGTTGCGGGAGATTGACACAGATACGCAGTATTTT. As protein: CASSLGLREIDTDTQYF. Based on the CDR3 plus reference TRBV11-3 and TRBJ2-3, the full variable domain is EAGVVQSPRYKIIEKKQPVAFWCNPISGHNTLYWYLQNLGQGPELLIRYENEEAVDDSQLPKDRFSAERLKGVDSTLKIQPAELGDSAVYLCASSLGLREIDTDTQYFGPGTRLTVL.

The V call is TRBV6-1, the J call TRBJ1-3; D unresolved. V was pared by 3 bases and J by 2 bases, with 5 bases between. Per germline, CDR1 MNHNS and CDR2 SASEGT. This CDR3 is built from 13 residues. The CDR3 loop reads CASSERAGNTIYF. The DNA of the CDR3 is TGTGCCAGCAGTGAGCGGGCTGGAAACACCATATATTTT.

The J gene is TRBJ1-5, the V gene TRBV6-1, with D possibly being TRBD1 (5 bases). With 1 base removed from V and 4 bases from J, the gap between germline ends came to 11 bases. This CDR3 comprises 15 residues. Per the germline V gene, CDR1 is MNHNS and CDR2 is SASEGT. The CDR3 bases are TGTGCCAGCAGTGAAGGTAGGGGTGGGAATCAGCCCCAGCATTTT. It yields the protein CASSEGRGGNQPQHF.

The count of this clone is one. The V call is TRBV7-3, the J call TRBJ2-3; 8 bases agree with TRBD1. The CDR3 is made up of 17 amino acids. The germline V gene encodes CDR1 SGHTA and CDR2 FQGTGA. With 5 bases clipped from V and 1 base from J, the junction kept 11 bases outside the gene matches. The CDR3: CASSPGQDHLGTDTQYF. CDR3 DNA: TGTGCCAGCAGCCCGGGACAGGACCACCTTGGCACAGATACGCAGTATTTT.

The J gene is TRBJ2-7, the V gene TRBV11-2, with 8 bases fitting TRBD2. CDR1 SGHAT and CDR2 FQNNGV come from the germline V gene. Unmatched junction bases numbered 14, after V lost 0 bases and J lost 7 bases. The CDR3 has 17 residues. The CDR3 DNA is TGTGCCAGCAGCTTAGAACGGAGCGGGAGCTCCTTGGGGGAGCAGTACTTC. Translated: CASSLERSGSSLGEQYF.

This clone was picked up a small number of times. An end of the junction does not agree with germline; a read error may underlie this. The chain has TRBV16 and TRBJ2-1; D possibly corresponds to TRBD1 (6 bases). There are 11 residues in the CDR3. Germline CDR1 reads KGHSY; CDR2 reads FQNENV. CDR3 protein: CASSQSMGHVF. The CDR3 nucleotides read TGTGCCAGCAGCCAATCAATGGGACACGTCTTC.